This TCR beta chain was recovered during a study of T cells in localized non-small cell lung cancer. Repertoires were generated with immunoSEQ multiplex PCR, while TCRdb's copy carries only in-frame clones and drops some. There are some 27,000 clones in the sample; around 90% occur only once, and around 13% lies in the top ten. Comments on this clone: What it binds is unknown.

V shed 4 bases and J 7 bases; nucleotides not matched to a gene: 7. CDR1 SGHRS and CDR2 YFSETQ come from the germline V gene. The CDR3 sequence is 14 residues long. Study outcomes and limitations: The study found T cell clonality highest in uninvolved adjacent lung, above tumor. Median roughly 57 top-100 tumor clones were shared with paired adjacent lung.

The receptor was isolated from an older female donor with stage III squamous cell lung carcinoma. This sequence joins TRBV5-1 and TRBJ1-4; 7 bases match TRBD1. The sequencing used peripheral blood, collected before any cancer treatment. Here the CDR3 reads CASSGTAGSEKLFF. In nucleotides, the CDR3 is TGCGCCAGCAGCGGGACAGCGGGTAGTGAAAAACTGTTTTTT.